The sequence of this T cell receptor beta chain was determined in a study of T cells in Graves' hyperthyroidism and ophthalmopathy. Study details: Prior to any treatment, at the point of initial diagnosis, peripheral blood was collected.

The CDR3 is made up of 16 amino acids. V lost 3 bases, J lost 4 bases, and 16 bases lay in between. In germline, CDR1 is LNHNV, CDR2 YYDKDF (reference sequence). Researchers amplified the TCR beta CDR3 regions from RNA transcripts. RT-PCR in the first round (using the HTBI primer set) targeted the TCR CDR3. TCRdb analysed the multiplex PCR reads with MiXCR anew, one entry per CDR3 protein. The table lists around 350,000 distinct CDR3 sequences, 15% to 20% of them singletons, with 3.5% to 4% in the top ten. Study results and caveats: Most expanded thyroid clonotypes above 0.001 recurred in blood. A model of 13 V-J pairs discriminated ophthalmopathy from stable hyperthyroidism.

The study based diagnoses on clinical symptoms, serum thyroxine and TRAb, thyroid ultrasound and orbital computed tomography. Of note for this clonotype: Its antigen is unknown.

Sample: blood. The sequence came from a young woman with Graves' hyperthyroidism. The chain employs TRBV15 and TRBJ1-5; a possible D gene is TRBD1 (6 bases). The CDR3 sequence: CATSSPFGGRNQPQHF. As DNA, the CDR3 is TGTGCCACCAGCAGCCCATTCGGGGGCCGGAATCAGCCCCAGCATTTT. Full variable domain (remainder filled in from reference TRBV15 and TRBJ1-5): DAMVIQNPRYQVTQFGKPVTLSCSQTLNHNVMYWYQQKSSQAPKLLFHYYDKDFNNEADTPDNFQSRRPNTSFCFLDIRSPGLGDTAMYLCATSSPFGGRNQPQHFGDGTRLSIL.